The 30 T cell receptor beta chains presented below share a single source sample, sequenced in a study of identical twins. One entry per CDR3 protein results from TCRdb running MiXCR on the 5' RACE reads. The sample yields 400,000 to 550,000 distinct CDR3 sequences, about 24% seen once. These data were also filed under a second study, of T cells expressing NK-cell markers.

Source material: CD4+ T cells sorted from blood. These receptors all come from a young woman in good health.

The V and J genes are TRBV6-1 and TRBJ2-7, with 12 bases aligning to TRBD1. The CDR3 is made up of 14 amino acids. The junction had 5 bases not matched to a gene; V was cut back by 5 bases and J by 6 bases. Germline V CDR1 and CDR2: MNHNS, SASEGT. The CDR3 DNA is TGTGCCAGCAGTACGGGACAGGGGGCGAGCGAGCAGTACTTC. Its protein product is CASSTGQGASEQYF.

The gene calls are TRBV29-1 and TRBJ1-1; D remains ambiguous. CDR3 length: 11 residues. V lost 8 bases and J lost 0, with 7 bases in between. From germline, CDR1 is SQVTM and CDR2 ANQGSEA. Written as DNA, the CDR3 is TGCAGCACTAGTTTGAACACTGAAGCTTTCTTT. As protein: CSTSLNTEAFF. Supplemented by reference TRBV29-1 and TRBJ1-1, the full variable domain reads SAVISQKPSRDICQRGTSLTIQCQVDSQVTMMFWYRQQPGQSLTLIATANQGSEATYESGFVIDKFPISRPNLTFSTLTVSNMSPEDSSIYLCSTSLNTEAFFGQGTRLTVV.

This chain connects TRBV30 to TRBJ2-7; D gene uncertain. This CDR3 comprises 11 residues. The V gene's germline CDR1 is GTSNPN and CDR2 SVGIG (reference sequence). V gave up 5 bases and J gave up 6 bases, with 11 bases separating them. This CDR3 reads CAWARSSEQYF. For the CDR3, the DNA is TGTGCCTGGGCCCGTAGTTCCGAGCAGTACTTC.

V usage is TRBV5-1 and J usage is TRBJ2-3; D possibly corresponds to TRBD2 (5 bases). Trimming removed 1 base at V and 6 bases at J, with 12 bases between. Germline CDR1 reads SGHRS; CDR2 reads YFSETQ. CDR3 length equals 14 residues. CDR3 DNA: TGCGCCAGCAGCTTGATTCGGGATGGGGATACGCAGTATTTT. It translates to CASSLIRDGDTQYF. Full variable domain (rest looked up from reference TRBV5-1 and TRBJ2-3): KAGVTQTPRYLIKTRGQQVTLSCSPISGHRSVSWYQQTPGQGLQFLFEYFSETQRNKGNFPGRFSGRQFSNSRSEMNVSTLELGDSALYLCASSLIRDGDTQYFGPGTRLTVL.

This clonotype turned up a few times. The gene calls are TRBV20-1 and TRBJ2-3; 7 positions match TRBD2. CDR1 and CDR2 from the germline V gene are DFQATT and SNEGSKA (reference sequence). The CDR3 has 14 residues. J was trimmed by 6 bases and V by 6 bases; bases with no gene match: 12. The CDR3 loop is CSAGRLRGRDTQYF. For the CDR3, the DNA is TGCAGTGCGGGAAGATTGCGGGGGAGGGATACGCAGTATTTT.

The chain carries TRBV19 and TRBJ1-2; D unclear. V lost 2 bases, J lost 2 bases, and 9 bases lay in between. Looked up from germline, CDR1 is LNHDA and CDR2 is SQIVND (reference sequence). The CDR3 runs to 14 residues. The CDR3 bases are TGTGCCAGTAGTATACGGCGGCAGAACTATGGCTACACCTTC. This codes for CASSIRRQNYGYTF.

CDR3 region: CAIGTGELRGTEAFF. The CDR3 DNA is TGTGCCATTGGGACAGGGGAATTGAGAGGCACTGAAGCTTTCTTT. V and J are TRBV10-3 and TRBJ1-1, with TRBD1 identical over 10 bases. Per the germline V gene, CDR1 is ENHRY and CDR2 is SYGVKD. The V segment lost 9 bases and the J segment 4 bases; nucleotides outside the gene matches: 11. The CDR3 loop spans 15 amino acids.

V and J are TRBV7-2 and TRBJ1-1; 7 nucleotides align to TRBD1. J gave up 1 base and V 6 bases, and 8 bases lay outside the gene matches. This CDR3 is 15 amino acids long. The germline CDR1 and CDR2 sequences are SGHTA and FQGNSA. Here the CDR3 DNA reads TGTGCCAGCAGTTTACGGACAGGTGGGAACACTGAAGCTTTCTTT. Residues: CASSLRTGGNTEAFF.

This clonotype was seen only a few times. The CDR3 reads CSARLRGITDTQYF. The DNA of the CDR3 is TGCAGTGCTAGACTGCGGGGGATCACAGATACGCAGTATTTT. The genes are TRBV20-1 and TRBJ2-3, with 7 bases that match TRBD2. Germline V gene lookup returns CDR1 DFQATT and CDR2 SNEGSKA (reference sequence). This CDR3 has 14 amino acids. V lost 2 bases and J lost 2; bases outside the gene matches: 4.

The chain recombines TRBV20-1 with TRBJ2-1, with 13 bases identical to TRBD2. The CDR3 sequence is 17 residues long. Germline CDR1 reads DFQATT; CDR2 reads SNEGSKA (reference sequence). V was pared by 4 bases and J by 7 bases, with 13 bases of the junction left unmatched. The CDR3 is CSAIRLQTSGRANEQFF. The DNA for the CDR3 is TGCAGTGCTATCCGCCTCCAAACTAGCGGGAGGGCGAATGAGCAGTTCTTC.

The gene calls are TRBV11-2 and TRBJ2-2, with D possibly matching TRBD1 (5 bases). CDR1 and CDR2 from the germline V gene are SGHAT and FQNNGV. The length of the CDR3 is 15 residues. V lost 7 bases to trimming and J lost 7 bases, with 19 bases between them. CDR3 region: CASTPDSREIGELFF. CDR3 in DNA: TGTGCCAGCACCCCCGACAGCCGCGAAATCGGGGAGCTGTTTTTT.

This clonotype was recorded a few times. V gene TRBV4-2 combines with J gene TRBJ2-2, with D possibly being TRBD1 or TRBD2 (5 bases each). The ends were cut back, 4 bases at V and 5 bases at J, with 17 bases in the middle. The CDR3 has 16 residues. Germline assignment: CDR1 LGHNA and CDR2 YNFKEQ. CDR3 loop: CASSPLGVASTGELFF. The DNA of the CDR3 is TGTGCCAGCAGCCCTTTGGGGGTGGCCAGTACCGGGGAGCTGTTTTTT.

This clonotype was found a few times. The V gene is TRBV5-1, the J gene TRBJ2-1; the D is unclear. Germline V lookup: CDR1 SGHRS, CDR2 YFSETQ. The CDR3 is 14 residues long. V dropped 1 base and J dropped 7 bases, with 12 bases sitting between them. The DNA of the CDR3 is TGCGCCAGCAGCTTGTCGGGTAGAAGGAATGAGCAGTTCTTC. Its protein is CASSLSGRRNEQFF.

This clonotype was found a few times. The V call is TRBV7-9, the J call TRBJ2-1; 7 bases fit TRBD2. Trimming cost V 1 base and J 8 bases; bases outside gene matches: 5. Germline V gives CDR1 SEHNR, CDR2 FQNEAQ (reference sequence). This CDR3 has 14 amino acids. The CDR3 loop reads CASSLEISGHEQFF. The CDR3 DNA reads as TGTGCCAGCAGCTTAGAGATTAGCGGGCATGAGCAGTTCTTC. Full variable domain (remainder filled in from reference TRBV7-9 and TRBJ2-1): DTGVSQNPRHKITKRGQNVTFRCDPISEHNRLYWYRQTLGQGPEFLTYFQNEAQLEKSRLLSDRFSAERPKGSFSTLEIQRTEQGDSAMYLCASSLEISGHEQFFGPGTRLTVL.

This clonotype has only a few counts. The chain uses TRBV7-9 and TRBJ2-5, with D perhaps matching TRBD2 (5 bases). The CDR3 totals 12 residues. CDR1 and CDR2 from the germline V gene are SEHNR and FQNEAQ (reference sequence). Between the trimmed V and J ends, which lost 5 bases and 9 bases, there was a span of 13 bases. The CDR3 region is CASSPPRGSQYF. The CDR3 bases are TGTGCCAGCAGCCCGCCGCGAGGGTCCCAGTACTTC.

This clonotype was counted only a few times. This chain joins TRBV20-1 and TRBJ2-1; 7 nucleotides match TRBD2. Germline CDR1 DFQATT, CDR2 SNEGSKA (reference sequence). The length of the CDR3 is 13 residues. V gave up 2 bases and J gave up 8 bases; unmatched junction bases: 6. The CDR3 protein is CSARRPGRDEQFF. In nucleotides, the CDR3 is TGCAGTGCTAGACGCCCTGGGAGGGATGAGCAGTTCTTC.

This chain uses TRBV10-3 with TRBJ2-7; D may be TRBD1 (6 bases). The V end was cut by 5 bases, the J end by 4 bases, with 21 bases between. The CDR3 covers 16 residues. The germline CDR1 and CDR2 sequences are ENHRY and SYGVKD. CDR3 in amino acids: CAISPGPQGNTYEQYF. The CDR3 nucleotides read TGTGCCATCAGTCCAGGGCCCCAGGGGAATACTTACGAGCAGTACTTC.

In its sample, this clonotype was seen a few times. Written as DNA, the CDR3 is TGTGCCAGCAGCTTGGAGAAGTGGTTGGCCAAAAACATTCAGTACTTC. It codes for CASSLEKWLAKNIQYF. The V call is TRBV5-5, the J call TRBJ2-4; D is ambiguous. There are 16 residues in the CDR3. V shed 0 bases and J shed 1 base, with 11 bases lying between them. Germline CDR1 reads SGHKS; CDR2 reads YYEKEE (reference sequence).

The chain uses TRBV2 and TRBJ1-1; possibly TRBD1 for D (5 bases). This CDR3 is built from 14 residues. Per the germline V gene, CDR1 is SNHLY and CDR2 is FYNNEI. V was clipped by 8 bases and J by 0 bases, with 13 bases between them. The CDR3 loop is CASVTDAMNTEAFF. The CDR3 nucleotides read TGTGCCAGCGTGACAGACGCCATGAACACTGAAGCTTTCTTT.

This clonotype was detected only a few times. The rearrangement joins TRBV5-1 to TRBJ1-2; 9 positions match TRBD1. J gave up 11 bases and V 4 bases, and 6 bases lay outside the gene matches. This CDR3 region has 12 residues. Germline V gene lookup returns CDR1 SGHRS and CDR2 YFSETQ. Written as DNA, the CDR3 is TGCGCCAGCAGCGGTACAGGGGGCGAATACACCTTC. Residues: CASSGTGGEYTF.

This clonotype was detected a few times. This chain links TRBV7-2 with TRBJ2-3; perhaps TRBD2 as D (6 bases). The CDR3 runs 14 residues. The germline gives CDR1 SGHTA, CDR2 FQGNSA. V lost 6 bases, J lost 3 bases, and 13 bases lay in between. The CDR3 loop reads CASRLGGGTDTQYF. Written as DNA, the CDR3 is TGTGCCAGCAGACTGGGGGGTGGAACAGATACGCAGTATTTT.

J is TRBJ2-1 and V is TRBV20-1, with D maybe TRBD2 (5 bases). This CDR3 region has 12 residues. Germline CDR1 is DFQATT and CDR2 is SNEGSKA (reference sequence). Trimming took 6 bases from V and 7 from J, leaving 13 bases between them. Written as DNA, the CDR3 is TGCAGTGCCGTTCGGGGTCCAAATGAGCAGTTCTTC. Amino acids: CSAVRGPNEQFF.

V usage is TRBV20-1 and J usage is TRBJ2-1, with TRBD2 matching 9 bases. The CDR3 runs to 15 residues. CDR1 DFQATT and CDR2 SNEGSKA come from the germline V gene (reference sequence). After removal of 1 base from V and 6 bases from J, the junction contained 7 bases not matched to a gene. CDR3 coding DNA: TGCAGTGCTAGAGCCCGGCGGGGGGGGACCAATGAGCAGTTCTTC. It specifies CSARARRGGTNEQFF.

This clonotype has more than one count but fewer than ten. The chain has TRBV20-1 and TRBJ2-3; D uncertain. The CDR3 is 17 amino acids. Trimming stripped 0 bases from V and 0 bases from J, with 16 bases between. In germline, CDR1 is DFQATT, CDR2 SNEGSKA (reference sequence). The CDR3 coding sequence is TGCAGTGCTAGAGATGCGACTTTCAGTACTAGCACAGATACGCAGTATTTT. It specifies CSARDATFSTSTDTQYF.

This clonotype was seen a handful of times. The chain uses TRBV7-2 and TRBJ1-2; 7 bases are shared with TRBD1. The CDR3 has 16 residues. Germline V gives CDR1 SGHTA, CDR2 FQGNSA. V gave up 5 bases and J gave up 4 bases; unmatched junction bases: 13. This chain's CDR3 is CASSEMGQIYFYGYTF. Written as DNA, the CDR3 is TGTGCCAGCAGCGAGATGGGACAGATATATTTCTATGGCTACACCTTC.

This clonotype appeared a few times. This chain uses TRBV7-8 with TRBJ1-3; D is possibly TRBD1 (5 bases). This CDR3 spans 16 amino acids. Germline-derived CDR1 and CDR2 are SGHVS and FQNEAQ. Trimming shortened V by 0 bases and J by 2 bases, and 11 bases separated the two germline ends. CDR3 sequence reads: CASSLAGAGTGNTIYF. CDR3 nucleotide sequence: TGTGCCAGCAGCTTAGCAGGGGCAGGAACTGGAAACACCATATATTTT.

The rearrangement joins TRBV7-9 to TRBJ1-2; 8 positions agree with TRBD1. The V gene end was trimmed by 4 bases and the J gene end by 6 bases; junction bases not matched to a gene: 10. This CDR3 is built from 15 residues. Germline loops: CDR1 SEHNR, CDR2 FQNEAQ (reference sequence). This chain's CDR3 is CASSYSTGTGDGYTF. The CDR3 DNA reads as TGTGCCAGCAGCTACTCTACCGGGACAGGTGATGGCTACACCTTC.

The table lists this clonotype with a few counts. CDR3 loop: CASSSGAASVTEQYF. The CDR3 nucleotides read TGCGCCAGCAGCTCCGGGGCCGCGTCCGTTACCGAGCAGTACTTC. The chain combines TRBV5-1 with TRBJ2-7; D may match TRBD1 or TRBD2 (5 bases each). The CDR3 contains 15 residues. The germline V gene encodes CDR1 SGHRS and CDR2 YFSETQ. Trimming left V 3 bases short and J 6 bases short, with 19 bases between. Based on the CDR3 plus reference TRBV5-1 and TRBJ2-7, the full variable domain is KAGVTQTPRYLIKTRGQQVTLSCSPISGHRSVSWYQQTPGQGLQFLFEYFSETQRNKGNFPGRFSGRQFSNSRSEMNVSTLELGDSALYLCASSSGAASVTEQYFGPGTRLTVT.

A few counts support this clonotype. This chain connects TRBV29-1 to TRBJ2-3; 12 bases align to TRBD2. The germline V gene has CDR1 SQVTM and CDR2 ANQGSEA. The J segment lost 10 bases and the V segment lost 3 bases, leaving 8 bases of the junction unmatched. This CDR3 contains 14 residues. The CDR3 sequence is CSVEWTSGTLAQYF. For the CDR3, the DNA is TGCAGCGTTGAGTGGACTAGCGGGACCTTGGCGCAGTATTTT.

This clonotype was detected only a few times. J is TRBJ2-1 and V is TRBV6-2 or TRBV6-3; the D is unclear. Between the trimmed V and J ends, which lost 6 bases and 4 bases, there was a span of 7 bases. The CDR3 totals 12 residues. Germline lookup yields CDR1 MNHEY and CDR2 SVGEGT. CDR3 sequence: CASRNVYNEQFF. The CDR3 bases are TGTGCCAGCAGGAACGTATACAATGAGCAGTTCTTC.